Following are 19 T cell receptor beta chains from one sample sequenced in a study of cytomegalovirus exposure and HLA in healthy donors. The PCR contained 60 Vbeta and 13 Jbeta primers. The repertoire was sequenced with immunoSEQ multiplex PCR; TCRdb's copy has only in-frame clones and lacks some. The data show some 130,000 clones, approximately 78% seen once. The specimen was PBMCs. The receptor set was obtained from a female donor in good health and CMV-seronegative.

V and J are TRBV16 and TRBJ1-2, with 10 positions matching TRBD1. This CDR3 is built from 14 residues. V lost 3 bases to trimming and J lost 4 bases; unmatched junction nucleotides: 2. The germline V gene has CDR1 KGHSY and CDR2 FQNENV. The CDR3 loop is CASSQGQGTYGYTF. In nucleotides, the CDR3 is TGTGCCAGCAGCCAGGGACAGGGGACCTATGGCTACACCTTC.

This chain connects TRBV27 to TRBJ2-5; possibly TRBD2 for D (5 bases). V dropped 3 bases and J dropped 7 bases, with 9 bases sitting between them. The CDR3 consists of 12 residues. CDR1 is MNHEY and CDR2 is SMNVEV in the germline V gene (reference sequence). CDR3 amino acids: CASSFGVGTQYF. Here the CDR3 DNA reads TGTGCCAGCAGTTTCGGGGTGGGGACCCAGTACTTC.

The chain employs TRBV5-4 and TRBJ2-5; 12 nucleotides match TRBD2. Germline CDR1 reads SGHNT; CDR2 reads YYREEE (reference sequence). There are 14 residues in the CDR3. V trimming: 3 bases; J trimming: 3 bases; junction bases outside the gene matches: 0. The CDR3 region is CASSWTSGKETQYF. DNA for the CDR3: TGTGCCAGCAGCTGGACTAGCGGGAAAGAGACCCAGTACTTC.

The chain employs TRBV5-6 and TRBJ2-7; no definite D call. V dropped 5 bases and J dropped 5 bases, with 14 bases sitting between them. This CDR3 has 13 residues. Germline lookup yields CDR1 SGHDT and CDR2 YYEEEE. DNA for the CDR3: TGTGCCAGCAGATCTGACATTGGCGACGAGCAGTACTTC. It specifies CASRSDIGDEQYF. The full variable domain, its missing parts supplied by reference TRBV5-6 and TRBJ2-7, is DAGVTQSPTHLIKTRGQQVTLRCSPKSGHDTVSWYQQALGQGPQFIFQYYEEEERQRGNFPDRFSGHQFPNYSSELNVNALLLGDSALYLCASRSDIGDEQYFGPGTRLTVT.

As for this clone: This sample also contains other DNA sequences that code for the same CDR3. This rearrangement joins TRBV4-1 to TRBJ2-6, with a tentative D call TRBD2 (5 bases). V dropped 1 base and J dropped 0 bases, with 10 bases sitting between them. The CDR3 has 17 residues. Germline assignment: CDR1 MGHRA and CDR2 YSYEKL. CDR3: CASSQVAGGSGANVLTF. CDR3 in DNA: TGCGCCAGCAGCCAAGTCGCAGGAGGCTCTGGGGCCAACGTCCTGACTTTC.

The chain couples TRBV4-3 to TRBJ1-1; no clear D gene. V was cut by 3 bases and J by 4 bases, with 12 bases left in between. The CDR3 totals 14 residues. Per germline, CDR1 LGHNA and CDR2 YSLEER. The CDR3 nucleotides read TGCGCCAGCAGCCAGAGGTCTGGTGGCACTGAAGCTTTCTTT. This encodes CASSQRSGGTEAFF.

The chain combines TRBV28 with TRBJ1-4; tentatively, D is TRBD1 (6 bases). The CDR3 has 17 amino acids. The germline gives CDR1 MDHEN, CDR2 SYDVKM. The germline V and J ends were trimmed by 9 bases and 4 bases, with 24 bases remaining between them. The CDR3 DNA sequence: TGTGCCAGTCAAGTCACTGGGGGGGCCGCATTTAATGAAAAACTGTTTTTT. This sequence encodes CASQVTGGAAFNEKLFF.

DNA of the CDR3: TGTGCCAGCAGCTTTAGCGGATACGAGCAGTACTTC. Its protein is CASSFSGYEQYF. The genes are TRBV5-5 and TRBJ2-7, with a possible D match to TRBD2 (6 bases). The CDR3 contains 12 residues. The V and J ends lost 2 bases and 4 bases respectively, with 7 bases between them. Germline values: CDR1 SGHKS, CDR2 YYEKEE (reference sequence). Full variable domain (missing parts from reference TRBV5-5 and TRBJ2-7): DAGVTQSPTHLIKTRGQQVTLRCSPISGHKSVSWYQQVLGQGPQFIFQYYEKEERGRGNFPDRFSARQFPNYSSELNVNALLLGDSALYLCASSFSGYEQYFGPGTRLTVT.

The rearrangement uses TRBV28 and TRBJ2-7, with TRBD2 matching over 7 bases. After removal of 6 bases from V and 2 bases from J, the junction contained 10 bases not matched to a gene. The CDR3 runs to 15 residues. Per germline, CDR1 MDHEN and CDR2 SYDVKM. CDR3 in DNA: TGTGCCAGCAGCACCGGGGGGTGGAGGGCCTACGAGCAGTACTTC. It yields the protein CASSTGGWRAYEQYF.

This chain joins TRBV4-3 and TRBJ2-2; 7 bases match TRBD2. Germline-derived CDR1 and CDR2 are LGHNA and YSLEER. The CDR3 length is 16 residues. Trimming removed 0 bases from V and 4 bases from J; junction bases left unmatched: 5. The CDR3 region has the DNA TGCGCCAGCAGCCAAGATCGGGACTACCCCACCGGGGAGCTGTTTTTT. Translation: CASSQDRDYPTGELFF.

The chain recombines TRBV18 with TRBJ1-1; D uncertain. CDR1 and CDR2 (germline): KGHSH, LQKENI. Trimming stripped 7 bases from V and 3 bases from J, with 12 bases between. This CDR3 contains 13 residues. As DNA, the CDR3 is TGTGCCAGCTTTCCGGTCTCGGACACTGAAGCTTTCTTT. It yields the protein CASFPVSDTEAFF. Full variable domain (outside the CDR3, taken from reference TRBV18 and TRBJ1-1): NAGVMQNPRHLVRRRGQEARLRCSPMKGHSHVYWYRQLPEEGLKFMVYLQKENIIDESGMPKERFSAEFPKEGPSILRIQQVVRGDSAAYFCASFPVSDTEAFFGQGTRLTVV.

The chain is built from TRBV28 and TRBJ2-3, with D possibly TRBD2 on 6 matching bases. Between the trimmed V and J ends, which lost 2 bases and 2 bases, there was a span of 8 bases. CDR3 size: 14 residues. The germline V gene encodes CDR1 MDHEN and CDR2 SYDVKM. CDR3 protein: CASSLAGITDTQYF. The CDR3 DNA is TGTGCCAGCAGTTTAGCGGGAATCACAGATACGCAGTATTTT.

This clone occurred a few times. In DNA form, the CDR3 reads TGTGCCAGTAGTCTGGTCCACGGGACAGGGGAGTACGAGCAGTACTTC. Its protein is CASSLVHGTGEYEQYF. The chain joins TRBV19 to TRBJ2-7, with TRBD1 matching over 10 bases. Germline trimming cut 5 bases from V and 4 bases from J; bases unmatched to any gene: 11. This CDR3 has 16 amino acids. Germline loops: CDR1 LNHDA, CDR2 SQIVND (reference sequence).

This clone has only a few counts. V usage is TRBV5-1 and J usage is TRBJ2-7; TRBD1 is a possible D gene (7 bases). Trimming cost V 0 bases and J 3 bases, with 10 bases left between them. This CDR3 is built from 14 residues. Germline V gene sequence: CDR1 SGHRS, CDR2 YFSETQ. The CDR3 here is CASSLGQGLYEQYF. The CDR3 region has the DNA TGCGCCAGCAGCTTGGGACAGGGACTCTACGAGCAGTACTTC.

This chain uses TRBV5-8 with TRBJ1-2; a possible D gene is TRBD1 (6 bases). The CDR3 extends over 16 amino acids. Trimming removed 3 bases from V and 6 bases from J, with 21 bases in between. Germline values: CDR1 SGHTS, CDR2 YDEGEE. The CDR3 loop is CASSSRTDPTVHGYTF. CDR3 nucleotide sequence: TGTGCCAGCAGCTCCCGGACAGACCCTACGGTTCATGGCTACACCTTC.

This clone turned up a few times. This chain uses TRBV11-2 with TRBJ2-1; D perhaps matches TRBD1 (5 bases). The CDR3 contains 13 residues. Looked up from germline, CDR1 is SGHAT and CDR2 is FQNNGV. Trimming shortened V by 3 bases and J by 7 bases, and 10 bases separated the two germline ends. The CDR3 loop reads CASSLGRMNEQFF. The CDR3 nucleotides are TGTGCCAGCAGCTTGGGGCGGATGAATGAGCAGTTCTTC.

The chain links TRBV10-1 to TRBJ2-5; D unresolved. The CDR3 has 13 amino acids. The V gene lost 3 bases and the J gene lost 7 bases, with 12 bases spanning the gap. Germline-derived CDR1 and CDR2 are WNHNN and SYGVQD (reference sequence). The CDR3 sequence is CASSESPRLTQYF. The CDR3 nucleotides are TGCGCCAGCAGTGAATCCCCGCGGCTGACCCAGTACTTC.

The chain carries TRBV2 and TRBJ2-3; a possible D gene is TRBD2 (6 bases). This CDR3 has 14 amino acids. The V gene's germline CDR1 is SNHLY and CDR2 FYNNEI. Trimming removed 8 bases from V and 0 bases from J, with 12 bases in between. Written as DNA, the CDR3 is TGTGCCAGCCAAAGGAGGGTTAGCACAGATACGCAGTATTTT. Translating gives CASQRRVSTDTQYF.

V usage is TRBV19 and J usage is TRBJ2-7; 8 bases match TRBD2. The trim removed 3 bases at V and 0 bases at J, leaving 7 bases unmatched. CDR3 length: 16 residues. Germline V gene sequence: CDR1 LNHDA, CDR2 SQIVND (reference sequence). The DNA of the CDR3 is TGTGCCAGTAGTATTCAACTAGCGGTAAGCTCCTACGAGCAGTACTTC. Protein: CASSIQLAVSSYEQYF.